The rows below give T cell receptor beta chains drawn from one sample of a study of blood T cell repertoires in COVID-19. Measured with immunoSEQ multiplex PCR; TCRdb has only the in-frame clones, and not every one. The data contain 100,000 or so clones, roughly 80% of them singletons. The material sequenced was peripheral blood. Source of these receptors: a woman older than 75 with acute or convalescent COVID-19. Each CDR3 is given with its conserved first and last residue. A D gene is named only where the DNA matches it firmly. Clone size is stated in some rows and not others, as once, few, many or a class when expanded.

d_call j_call clone_size v_call cdr3_aa cdr3_nt
- TRBJ2-1 - TRBV27 CASSTRSYNEQFF TGTGCCAGCAGCACTCGTTCCTACAATGAGCAGTTCTTC
- TRBJ2-2 - TRBV19 CASSIRGDSGELFF TGTGCCAGTAGTATACGCGGCGATTCCGGGGAGCTGTTTTTT
- TRBJ2-4 - TRBV7-9 CASSLGDTLAKNIQYF TGTGCCAGCAGCTTAGGAGACACCCTAGCCAAAAACATTCAGTACTTC
- TRBJ2-1 - TRBV28 CASSSTMTNNDEQFF TGTGCCAGCAGTTCCACTATGACGAATAACGATGAGCAGTTCTTC
TRBD2 TRBJ2-3 - TRBV5-6 CASSLWTSGFNTQYF TGTGCCAGCAGCTTATGGACTAGCGGCTTCAATACGCAGTATTTT
- TRBJ2-4 - TRBV5-1 CASRLTGLAKNIQYF TGCGCCAGCAGGCTGACAGGACTAGCCAAAAACATTCAGTACTTC
- TRBJ2-7 - TRBV5-1 CASSLDRRSYEQYF TGCGCCAGCAGCTTGGACAGGCGATCCTACGAGCAGTACTTC
TRBD2 TRBJ2-2 - TRBV7-2 CASSLTSGRSTGELFF TGTGCCAGCAGCTTAACGAGCGGGAGGAGCACCGGGGAGCTGTTTTTT
- TRBJ1-2 - TRBV5-4 CASSSPRGLEYGYTF TGTGCCAGCAGCTCCCCCCGGGGGTTGGAGTATGGCTACACCTTC
- TRBJ1-5 - TRBV2 CASKRDSNQPQHF TGTGCCAGCAAGCGGGACAGCAATCAGCCCCAGCATTTT
- TRBJ2-7 many TRBV29-1 CSVEVRDEQYF TGCAGCGTTGAAGTCAGGGACGAGCAGTACTTC
- TRBJ2-1 - TRBV7-9 CASSLEGGTLHNEQFF TGTGCCAGCAGCTTAGAGGGGGGGACCCTACACAATGAGCAGTTCTTC
- TRBJ2-1 - TRBV12-3/TRBV12-4 CASSLIGGKQFF TGTGCCAGCAGTTTGATAGGGGGAAAGCAGTTCTTC
- TRBJ1-5 few TRBV3-1/TRBV3-2 CASSQDLNQPQHF TGTGCCAGCAGCCAAGATCTCAATCAGCCCCAGCATTTT
TRBD2 TRBJ2-5 - TRBV4-3 CASSQFFAGGQETQYF TGCGCCAGCAGCCAATTCTTCGCGGGAGGGCAAGAGACCCAGTACTTC
TRBD1 TRBJ1-2 - TRBV10-3 CAISEIGTDYGYTF TGTGCCATCAGTGAAATCGGGACAGACTATGGCTACACCTTC
TRBD1 TRBJ1-4 - TRBV5-4 CASSSLGTGLEKLFF TGTGCCAGCAGCTCCCTCGGGACAGGGCTTGAAAAACTGTTTTTT
TRBD2 TRBJ2-4 - TRBV19 CASSIEPGGTRQIAKNIQYF TGTGCCAGTAGTATAGAACCGGGAGGGACCAGACAAATAGCCAAAAACATTCAGTACTTC
- TRBJ2-1 - TRBV9 CASSAEWLANEQFF TGTGCCAGCAGCGCCGAGTGGCTAGCAAATGAGCAGTTCTTC
- TRBJ1-6 - TRBV10-1 CASSITGADSPLHF TGCGCCAGCAGCATTACAGGAGCAGACTCACCCCTCCACTTT
- TRBJ2-4 - TRBV12-3/TRBV12-4 CASSLLAGIQYF TGTGCCAGCAGCCTCCTCGCGGGCATTCAGTACTTC
TRBD2 TRBJ2-2 once TRBV6-5 CASYRGGLGTGELFF TGTGCCAGCTACCGGGGAGGGTTGGGCACCGGGGAGCTGTTTTTT
TRBD1 TRBJ2-2 - TRBV29-1 CSVGRTGGAGELFF TGCAGCGTCGGCAGGACAGGGGGGGCCGGGGAGCTGTTTTTT
- TRBJ2-3 once TRBV27 CASSLSRGDTQYF TGTGCCAGCAGTTTATCTAGAGGCGATACGCAGTATTTT
- TRBJ2-1 - TRBV7-2 CASSLASPLYNEQFF TGTGCCAGCAGCTTAGCTTCCCCCTTATACAATGAGCAGTTCTTC
- TRBJ1-5 once TRBV6-1 CASSDAFPDQPQHF TGTGCCAGCAGTGACGCCTTTCCAGATCAGCCCCAGCATTTT
- TRBJ1-6 - TRBV28 CASRVGIWNSPLHF TGTGCCAGCAGGGTCGGTATTTGGAATTCACCCCTCCACTTT
- TRBJ2-2 - TRBV28 CASSLASGELFF TGTGCCAGCAGCCTGGCTTCCGGGGAGCTGTTTTTT
TRBD2 TRBJ2-5 - TRBV19 CASSTLRLAGTQETQYF TGTGCCAGTAGTACCCTTCGACTAGCGGGGACCCAAGAGACCCAGTACTTC
- TRBJ2-1 - TRBV18 CASLTAGTEQFF TGTGCCAGCCTTACGGCGGGAACTGAGCAGTTCTTC
- TRBJ1-4 - TRBV2 CASSERSLTGSATNEKLFF TGTGCCAGCAGTGAACGGTCTCTAACAGGGTCGGCAACTAATGAAAAACTGTTTTTT
- TRBJ2-5 - TRBV29-1 CSVEEGGRETQYF TGCAGCGTTGAAGAAGGAGGGCGCGAGACCCAGTACTTC
TRBD1 TRBJ2-7 - TRBV2 CASRETGFSYEQYF TGTGCCAGCAGGGAGACAGGGTTCTCCTACGAGCAGTACTTC